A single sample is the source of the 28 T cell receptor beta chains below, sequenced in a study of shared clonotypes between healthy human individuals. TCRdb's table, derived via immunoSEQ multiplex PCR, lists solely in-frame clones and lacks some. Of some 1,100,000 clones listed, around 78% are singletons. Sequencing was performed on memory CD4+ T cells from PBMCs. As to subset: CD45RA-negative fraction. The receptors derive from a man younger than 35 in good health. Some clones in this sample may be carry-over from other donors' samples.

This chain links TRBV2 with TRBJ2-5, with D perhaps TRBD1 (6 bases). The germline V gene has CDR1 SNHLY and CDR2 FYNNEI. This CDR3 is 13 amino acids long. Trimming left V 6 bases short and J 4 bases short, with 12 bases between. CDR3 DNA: TGTGCCAGCAGGGGGGCGGGTGGAGAGACCCAGTACTTC. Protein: CASRGAGGETQYF.

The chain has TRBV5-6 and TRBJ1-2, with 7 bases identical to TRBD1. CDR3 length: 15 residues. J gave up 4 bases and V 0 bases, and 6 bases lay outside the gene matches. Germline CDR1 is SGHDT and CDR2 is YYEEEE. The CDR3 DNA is TGTGCCAGCAGCTTGGCGTGGGGACAGTTCTATGGCTACACCTTC. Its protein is CASSLAWGQFYGYTF.

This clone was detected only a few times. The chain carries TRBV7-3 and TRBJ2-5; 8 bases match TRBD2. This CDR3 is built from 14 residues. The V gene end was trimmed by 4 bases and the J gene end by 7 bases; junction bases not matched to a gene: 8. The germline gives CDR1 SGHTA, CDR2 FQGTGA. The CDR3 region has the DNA TGTGCCAGCAGCTCTTCGCCGGGAGGGGCGACCCAGTACTTC. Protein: CASSSSPGGATQYF.

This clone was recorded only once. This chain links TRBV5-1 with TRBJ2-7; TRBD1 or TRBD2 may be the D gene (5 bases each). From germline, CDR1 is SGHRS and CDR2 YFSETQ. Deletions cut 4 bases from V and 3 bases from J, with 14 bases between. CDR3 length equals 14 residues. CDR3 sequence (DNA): TGCGCCAGCAGCGGGACCTTATTCAACTACGAGCAGTACTTC. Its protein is CASSGTLFNYEQYF.

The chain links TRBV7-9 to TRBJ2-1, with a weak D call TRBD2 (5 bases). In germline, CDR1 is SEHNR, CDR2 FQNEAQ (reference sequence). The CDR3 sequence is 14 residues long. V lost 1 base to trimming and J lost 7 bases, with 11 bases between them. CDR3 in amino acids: CASSLGLAVNEQFF. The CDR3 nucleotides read TGTGCCAGCAGCTTAGGGCTAGCAGTGAATGAGCAGTTCTTC.

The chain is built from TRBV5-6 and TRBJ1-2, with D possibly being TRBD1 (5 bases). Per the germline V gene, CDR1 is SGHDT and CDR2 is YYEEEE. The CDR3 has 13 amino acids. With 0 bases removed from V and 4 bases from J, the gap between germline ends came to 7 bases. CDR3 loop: CASSLDRTYGYTF. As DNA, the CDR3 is TGTGCCAGCAGCTTGGACAGGACCTATGGCTACACCTTC.

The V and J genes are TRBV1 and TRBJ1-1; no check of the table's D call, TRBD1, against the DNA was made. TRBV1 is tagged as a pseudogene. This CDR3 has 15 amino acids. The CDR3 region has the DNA TGCACCAGCAGCCGGGATAGGGACACCCATGATGAAGCTTTCTTT. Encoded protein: CTSSRDRDTHDEAFF.

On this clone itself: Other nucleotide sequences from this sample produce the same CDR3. CDR3 in amino acids: CASSQRQPQHF. The CDR3 bases are TGTGCCAGCAGTCAACGTCAGCCCCAGCATTTT. The gene calls are TRBV28 and TRBJ1-5; D gene ambiguous. The CDR3 spans 11 residues. Germline assignment: CDR1 MDHEN and CDR2 SYDVKM. Trimming cost V 5 bases and J 6 bases, with 5 bases left between them.

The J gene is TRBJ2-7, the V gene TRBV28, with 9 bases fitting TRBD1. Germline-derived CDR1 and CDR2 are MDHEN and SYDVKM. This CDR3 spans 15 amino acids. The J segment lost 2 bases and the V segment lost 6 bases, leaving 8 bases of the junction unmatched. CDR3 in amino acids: CASRTRQGDAYEQYF. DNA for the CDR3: TGTGCCAGCAGGACCAGACAGGGGGACGCCTACGAGCAGTACTTC.

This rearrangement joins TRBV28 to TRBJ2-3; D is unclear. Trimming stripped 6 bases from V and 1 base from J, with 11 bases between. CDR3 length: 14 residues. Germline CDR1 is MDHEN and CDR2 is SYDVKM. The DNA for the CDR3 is TGTGCCAGCAGCCTCGTATTAGGCACAGATACGCAGTATTTT. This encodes CASSLVLGTDTQYF.

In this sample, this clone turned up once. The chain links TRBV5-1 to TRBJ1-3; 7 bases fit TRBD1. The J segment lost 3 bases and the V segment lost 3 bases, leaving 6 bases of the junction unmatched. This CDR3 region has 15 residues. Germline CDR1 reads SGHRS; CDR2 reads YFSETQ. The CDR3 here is CASSSTTGFGNTIYF. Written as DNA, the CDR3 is TGCGCCAGCAGCTCTACGACAGGGTTTGGAAACACCATATATTTT. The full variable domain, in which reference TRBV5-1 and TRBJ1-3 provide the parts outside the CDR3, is KAGVTQTPRYLIKTRGQQVTLSCSPISGHRSVSWYQQTPGQGLQFLFEYFSETQRNKGNFPGRFSGRQFSNSRSEMNVSTLELGDSALYLCASSSTTGFGNTIYFGEGSWLTVV.

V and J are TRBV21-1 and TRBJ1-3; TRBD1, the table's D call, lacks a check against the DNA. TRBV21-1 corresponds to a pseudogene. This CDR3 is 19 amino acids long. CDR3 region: CASSNPDSNRGPSGNTIYF. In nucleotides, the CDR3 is TGTGCCAGCAGCAATCCGGACAGTAACAGGGGGCCTTCTGGAAACACCATATATTTT.

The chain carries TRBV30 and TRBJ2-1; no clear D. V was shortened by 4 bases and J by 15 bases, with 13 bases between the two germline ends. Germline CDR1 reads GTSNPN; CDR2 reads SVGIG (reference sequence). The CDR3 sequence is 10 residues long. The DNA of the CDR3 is TGTGCCTGGAATAGGACCCTACCGTTCTTC. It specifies CAWNRTLPFF.

CDR3 sequence reads: CASSPTRGKGYNEQFF. DNA of the CDR3: TGTGCCAGCAGCCCCACCCGGGGGAAGGGCTACAATGAGCAGTTCTTC. V gene TRBV7-2 combines with J gene TRBJ2-1; the D gene is possibly TRBD2 (6 bases). The CDR3 contains 16 residues. The germline V and J ends were trimmed by 5 bases and 3 bases, with 17 bases remaining between them. Germline V gives CDR1 SGHTA, CDR2 FQGNSA.

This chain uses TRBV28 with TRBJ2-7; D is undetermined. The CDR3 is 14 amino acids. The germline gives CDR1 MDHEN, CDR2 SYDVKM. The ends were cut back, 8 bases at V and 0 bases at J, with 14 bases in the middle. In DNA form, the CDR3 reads TGTGCCAGCCGCTTGCGGCGGAGCTCCTACGAGCAGTACTTC. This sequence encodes CASRLRRSSYEQYF.

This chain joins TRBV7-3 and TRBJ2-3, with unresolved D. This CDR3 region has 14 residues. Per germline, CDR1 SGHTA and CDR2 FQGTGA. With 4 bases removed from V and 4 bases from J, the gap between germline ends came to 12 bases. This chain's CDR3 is CASSSPGEPDTQYF. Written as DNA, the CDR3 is TGTGCCAGCAGCTCGCCCGGAGAACCAGATACGCAGTATTTT.

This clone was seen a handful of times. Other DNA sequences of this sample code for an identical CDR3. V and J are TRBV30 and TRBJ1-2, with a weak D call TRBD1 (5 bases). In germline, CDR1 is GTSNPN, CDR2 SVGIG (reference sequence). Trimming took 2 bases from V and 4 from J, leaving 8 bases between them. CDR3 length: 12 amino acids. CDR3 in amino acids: CAWSTGRYGYTF. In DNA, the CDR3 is TGTGCCTGGAGTACAGGTCGCTATGGCTACACCTTC.

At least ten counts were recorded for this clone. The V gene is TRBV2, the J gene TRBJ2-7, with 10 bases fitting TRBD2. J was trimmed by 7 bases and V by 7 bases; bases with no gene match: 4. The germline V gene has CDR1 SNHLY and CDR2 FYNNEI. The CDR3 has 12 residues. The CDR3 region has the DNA TGTGCCAGCACCCTAGCGGGAGAGGAGCAGTACTTC. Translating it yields CASTLAGEEQYF.

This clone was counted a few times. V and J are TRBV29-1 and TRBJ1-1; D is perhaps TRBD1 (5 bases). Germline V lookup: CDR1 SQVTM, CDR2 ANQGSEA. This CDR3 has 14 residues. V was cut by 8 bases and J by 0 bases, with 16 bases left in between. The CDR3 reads CSSTTGTMNTEAFF. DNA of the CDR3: TGCAGCTCCACAACCGGGACCATGAACACTGAAGCTTTCTTT.

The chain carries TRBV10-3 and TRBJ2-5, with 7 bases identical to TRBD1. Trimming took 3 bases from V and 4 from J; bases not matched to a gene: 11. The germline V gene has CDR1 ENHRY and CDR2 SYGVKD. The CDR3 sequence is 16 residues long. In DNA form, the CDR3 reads TGTGCCATCAGTGAACAAGGGGGCGGTAGTGGAGAGACCCAGTACTTC. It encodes CAISEQGGGSGETQYF.

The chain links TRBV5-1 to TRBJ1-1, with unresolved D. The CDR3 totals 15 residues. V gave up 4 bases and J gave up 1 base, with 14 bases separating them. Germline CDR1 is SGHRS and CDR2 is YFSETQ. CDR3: CASSLRQSPNTEAFF. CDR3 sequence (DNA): TGCGCCAGCAGCCTACGCCAGAGTCCGAACACTGAAGCTTTCTTT.

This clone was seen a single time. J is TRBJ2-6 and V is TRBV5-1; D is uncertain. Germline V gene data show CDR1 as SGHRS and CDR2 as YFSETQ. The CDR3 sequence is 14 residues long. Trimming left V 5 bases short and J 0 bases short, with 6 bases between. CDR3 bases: TGCGCCAGCAGGATAGGCTCTGGGGCCAACGTCCTGACTTTC. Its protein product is CASRIGSGANVLTF.

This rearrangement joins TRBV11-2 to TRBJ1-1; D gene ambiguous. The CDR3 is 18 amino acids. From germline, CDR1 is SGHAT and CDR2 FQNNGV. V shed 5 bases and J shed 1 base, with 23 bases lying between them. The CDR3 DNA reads TGTGCCAGCAGCCCAAAAAGGCATACAGCGGGTCCGAACACTGAAGCTTTCTTT. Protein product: CASSPKRHTAGPNTEAFF.

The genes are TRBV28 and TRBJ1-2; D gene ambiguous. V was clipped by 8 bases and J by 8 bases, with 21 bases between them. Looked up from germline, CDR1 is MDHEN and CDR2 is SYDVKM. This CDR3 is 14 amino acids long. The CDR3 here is CASLLLRGTGGYTF. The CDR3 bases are TGTGCCAGCCTTCTCCTCCGGGGTACTGGCGGCTACACCTTC.

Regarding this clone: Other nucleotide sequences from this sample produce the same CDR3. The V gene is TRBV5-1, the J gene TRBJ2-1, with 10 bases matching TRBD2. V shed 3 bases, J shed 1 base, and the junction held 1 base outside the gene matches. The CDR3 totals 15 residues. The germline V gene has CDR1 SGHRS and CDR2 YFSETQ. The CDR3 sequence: CASSSSGGSYNEQFF. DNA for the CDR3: TGCGCCAGCAGCTCTAGCGGGGGATCCTACAATGAGCAGTTCTTC.

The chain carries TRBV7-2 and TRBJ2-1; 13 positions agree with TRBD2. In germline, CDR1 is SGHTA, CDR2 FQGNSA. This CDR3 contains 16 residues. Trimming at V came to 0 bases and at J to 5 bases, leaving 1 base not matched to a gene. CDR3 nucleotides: TGTGCCAGCAGCTTAGCGGGGACTAGCGGGAACAATGAGCAGTTCTTC. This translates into CASSLAGTSGNNEQFF. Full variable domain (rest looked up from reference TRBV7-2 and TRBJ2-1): GAGVSQSPSNKVTEKGKDVELRCDPISGHTALYWYRQSLGQGLEFLIYFQGNSAPDKSGLPSDRFSAERTGGSVSTLTIQRTQQEDSAVYLCASSLAGTSGNNEQFFGPGTRLTVL.

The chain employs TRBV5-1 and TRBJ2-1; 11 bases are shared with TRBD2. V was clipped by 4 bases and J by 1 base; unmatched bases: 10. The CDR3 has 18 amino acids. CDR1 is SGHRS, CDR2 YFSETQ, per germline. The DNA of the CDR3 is TGCGCCAGCAGCATCCTGGTAGCGGGAGGGATTTCCTACAATGAGCAGTTCTTC. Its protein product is CASSILVAGGISYNEQFF.

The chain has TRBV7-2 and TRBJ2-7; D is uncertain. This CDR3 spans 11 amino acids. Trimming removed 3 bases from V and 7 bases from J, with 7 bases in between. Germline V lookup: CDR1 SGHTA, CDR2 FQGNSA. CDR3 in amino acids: CASSFPGEQYF. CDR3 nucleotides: TGTGCCAGCAGCTTCCCTGGGGAGCAGTACTTC.